The source of this TCR beta chain is a study of early T cells in non-severe SARS-CoV-2 infection. For the study at large: It was bulk RNA from unsorted whole blood that was sequenced, and the chains were unpaired. Findings of the study overall: In VDJdb matching, anti-spike CD8 responses were favored while private and CD4 specificities went missing.

CDR1 SQVTM and CDR2 ANQGSEA come from the germline V gene. The CDR3 runs 16 residues. The germline V and J ends were trimmed by 3 bases and 0 bases, with 17 bases remaining between them. Concerning this clonotype: Its matching antigen is unknown.

Individual cDNA molecules were tagged with unique molecular identifiers, the study reported. MiXCR, applied by TCRdb to the 5' RACE reads, yields one record per CDR3 protein. This table has fewer than 85,000 distinct CDR3 sequences, roughly 15% appearing once. V gene TRBV29-1 combines with J gene TRBJ2-5; possibly TRBD1 for D (5 bases). The sample comprised whole blood. This receptor was identified in an adult who was a healthcare worker with PCR-confirmed SARS-CoV-2 infection or an uninfected control (not recorded which). The CDR3 reads CSVDNQRQSYQETQYF. DNA for the CDR3: TGCAGCGTTGATAATCAGAGACAGTCGTACCAAGAGACCCAGTACTTC. Full variable domain (missing parts from reference TRBV29-1 and TRBJ2-5): SAVISQKPSRDICQRGTSLTIQCQVDSQVTMMFWYRQQPGQSLTLIATANQGSEATYESGFVIDKFPISRPNLTFSTLTVSNMSPEDSSIYLCSVDNQRQSYQETQYFGPGTRLLVL.